The rows below give T cell receptor beta chains drawn from one sample of a study of blood T cell repertoires in COVID-19. This table comes from immunoSEQ multiplex PCR, and its TCRdb copy is limited to in-frame clones, with some not included. Here the sample spans around 250,000 clones, around 86% being singletons. Sequencing was carried out using peripheral blood. The source of these receptors is a middle-aged woman who had recovered from COVID-19. CDR3s include the opening cysteine and the closing phenylalanine or tryptophan. A D gene is named only where the DNA matches it firmly. A clone size is listed for some rows: how often the clone was seen (once, few, many), or a class if it is expanded.

J gene: TRBJ2-1; clone size: NA; V gene: TRBV6-5; D gene: NA; CDR3 DNA: TGTGCCAGCAGGCGGAGCTCCTACAATGAGCAGTTCTTC; CDR3 protein: CASRRSSYNEQFF
J gene: TRBJ2-5; clone size: once; V gene: TRBV15; D gene: TRBD2; CDR3 DNA: TGTGCCACCAGCAGAGATGGGGGACTAGCAGGAGAGACCCAGTACTTC; CDR3 protein: CATSRDGGLAGETQYF
J gene: TRBJ2-3; clone size: NA; V gene: TRBV25-1; D gene: NA; CDR3 DNA: TGTGCCAGCAGTGAATATCCGGTGACAGATACGCAGTATTTT; CDR3 protein: CASSEYPVTDTQYF
J gene: TRBJ2-7; clone size: NA; V gene: TRBV2; D gene: NA; CDR3 DNA: TGTGCCAGCAGCCCCCGGGTAACCTACGAGCAGTACTTC; CDR3 protein: CASSPRVTYEQYF
J gene: TRBJ2-2; clone size: NA; V gene: TRBV7-2; D gene: NA; CDR3 DNA: TGTGCCAGCCTTAACGCAGGGGGGTCGGGCACCAGGGAGCTGTTTTTT; CDR3 protein: CASLNAGGSGTRELFF
J gene: TRBJ2-1; clone size: once; V gene: TRBV3-1/TRBV3-2; D gene: NA; CDR3 DNA: TGTGCCAGCAGCCAATCGGGGACTCCCGGCGGGTTCTTC; CDR3 protein: CASSQSGTPGGFF
J gene: TRBJ1-5; clone size: few; V gene: TRBV4-2; D gene: TRBD1; CDR3 DNA: TGTGCCAGCAGCCAAGATGGGGACAGGGTTCAGCCCCAGCATTTT; CDR3 protein: CASSQDGDRVQPQHF
J gene: TRBJ1-4; clone size: NA; V gene: TRBV27; D gene: NA; CDR3 DNA: TGTGCCAGCAGTCCCACCAATATGAGGGAACTGTTTTTT; CDR3 protein: CASSPTNMRELFF
J gene: TRBJ2-7; clone size: NA; V gene: TRBV28; D gene: NA; CDR3 DNA: TGTGCCAGTTTGGCCTGGGAGCGACCCTACGAGCAGTACTTC; CDR3 protein: CASLAWERPYEQYF
J gene: TRBJ2-5; clone size: NA; V gene: TRBV7-6; D gene: NA; CDR3 DNA: TGTGCCAGCAGCTTAGCGGGCGCTAGCAGTTCGAGGGAGACCCAGTACTTC; CDR3 protein: CASSLAGASSSRETQYF
J gene: TRBJ2-1; clone size: NA; V gene: TRBV21-1; D gene: NA; CDR3 DNA: TGTGCCAGCAGCAAAGAGGGAGGGCAGTTCTTC; CDR3 protein: CASSKEGGQFF
J gene: TRBJ2-7; clone size: once; V gene: TRBV27; D gene: TRBD2; CDR3 DNA: TGTGCCAGCAGTCCAATAGCGGGAACCACCTACGAGCAGTACTTC; CDR3 protein: CASSPIAGTTYEQYF
J gene: TRBJ2-7; clone size: NA; V gene: TRBV5-6; D gene: NA; CDR3 DNA: TGTGCCAGCAGCTTGAAAGTCGGCTACGAGCAGTACTTC; CDR3 protein: CASSLKVGYEQYF
J gene: TRBJ2-1; clone size: NA; V gene: TRBV7-2; D gene: NA; CDR3 DNA: TGTGCCAGCAGCTTAACAGGACAGAATTACAATGAGCAGTTCTTC; CDR3 protein: CASSLTGQNYNEQFF
J gene: TRBJ2-5; clone size: NA; V gene: TRBV28; D gene: TRBD2; CDR3 DNA: TGTGCCAGCAGTCACCCCGGACTAGCGGGTGGCGGGGAGACCCAGTACTTC; CDR3 protein: CASSHPGLAGGGETQYF
J gene: TRBJ2-7; clone size: NA; V gene: TRBV7-6; D gene: TRBD2; CDR3 DNA: TGTGCCAGCAGCTTATCCCCACTAGCGGCGAGCTCCTACGAGCAGTACTTC; CDR3 protein: CASSLSPLAASSYEQYF
J gene: TRBJ2-3; clone size: NA; V gene: TRBV10-3; D gene: NA; CDR3 DNA: TGTGCCACTACTCCCGGAGTGAGCACAGATACGCAGTATTTT; CDR3 protein: CATTPGVSTDTQYF
J gene: TRBJ2-5; clone size: once; V gene: TRBV3-1/TRBV3-2; D gene: NA; CDR3 DNA: TGTGCCAGCAGCCATCACCTGACAGGTCTGTGGACCCAGTACTTC; CDR3 protein: CASSHHLTGLWTQYF
J gene: TRBJ1-4; clone size: NA; V gene: TRBV11-2; D gene: NA; CDR3 DNA: TGTGCCAGCAGCTTAGCAGGGCTGAATGAAAAACTGTTTTTT; CDR3 protein: CASSLAGLNEKLFF
J gene: TRBJ2-3; clone size: NA; V gene: TRBV19; D gene: TRBD2; CDR3 DNA: TGTGCCAGTAGCCAACTAGCGGGAGGGCCCGATACGCAGTATTTT; CDR3 protein: CASSQLAGGPDTQYF
J gene: TRBJ2-1; clone size: NA; V gene: TRBV6-4; D gene: TRBD2; CDR3 DNA: TGTGCCAGCAGTGCACTAGCGGGAAATGAGCAGTTCTTC; CDR3 protein: CASSALAGNEQFF
J gene: TRBJ2-7; clone size: NA; V gene: TRBV5-1; D gene: TRBD2; CDR3 DNA: TGCGCCAGCAGCTTGGGTCCGGGACTAGCGGTCTACGAGCAGTACTTC; CDR3 protein: CASSLGPGLAVYEQYF
J gene: TRBJ2-7; clone size: NA; V gene: TRBV5-1; D gene: NA; CDR3 DNA: TGCGCCAGCAGCTTGGACGGACTCTACGAGCAGTACTTC; CDR3 protein: CASSLDGLYEQYF
J gene: TRBJ2-6; clone size: once; V gene: TRBV19; D gene: NA; CDR3 DNA: TGTGCCAGTAGTACTCGACAGGCTGGGGCCAACGTCCTGACTTTC; CDR3 protein: CASSTRQAGANVLTF
J gene: TRBJ2-2; clone size: NA; V gene: TRBV7-3; D gene: NA; CDR3 DNA: TGTGCCAGCAGCCCCGGGTTGACCGGGGAGCTGTTTTTT; CDR3 protein: CASSPGLTGELFF
J gene: TRBJ2-7; clone size: NA; V gene: TRBV3-1/TRBV3-2; D gene: TRBD1; CDR3 DNA: TGTGCCAGCAGCCAAGGGACAGGGAGTCACGAGCAGTACTTC; CDR3 protein: CASSQGTGSHEQYF
J gene: TRBJ2-2; clone size: NA; V gene: TRBV13; D gene: TRBD1; CDR3 DNA: TGTGCCAGCAGCTCTCGACAGGGCACCGGGGAGCTGTTTTTT; CDR3 protein: CASSSRQGTGELFF
J gene: TRBJ2-4; clone size: NA; V gene: TRBV12-3/TRBV12-4; D gene: NA; CDR3 DNA: TGTGCCAGCACCCCCCGGTCAGGCGCAATTCAGTACTTC; CDR3 protein: CASTPRSGAIQYF
J gene: TRBJ2-1; clone size: NA; V gene: TRBV4-1; D gene: TRBD2; CDR3 DNA: TGCGCCAGCAGCCAAGATACCCTAGCGGGATGGTACAATGAGCAGTTCTTC; CDR3 protein: CASSQDTLAGWYNEQFF
J gene: TRBJ2-1; clone size: NA; V gene: TRBV6-1; D gene: NA; CDR3 DNA: TGTGCCAGCAGTGAAGACACCTACAATGAGCAGTTCTTC; CDR3 protein: CASSEDTYNEQFF
J gene: TRBJ1-3; clone size: NA; V gene: TRBV11-2; D gene: TRBD1; CDR3 DNA: TGTGCCAGCAGAGGCGGACAGGGGGCAAGGAACACCATATATTTT; CDR3 protein: CASRGGQGARNTIYF
J gene: TRBJ1-5; clone size: NA; V gene: TRBV27; D gene: NA; CDR3 DNA: TGTGCCAGCAGTCCCTCGGGGGTTCAGCCCCAGCATTTT; CDR3 protein: CASSPSGVQPQHF
J gene: TRBJ1-4; clone size: NA; V gene: TRBV5-4; D gene: TRBD1; CDR3 DNA: TGTGCCAGCAGTTCCGGGACAGGGGGCATTGAAAAACTGTTTTTT; CDR3 protein: CASSSGTGGIEKLFF
J gene: TRBJ2-1; clone size: once; V gene: TRBV11-3; D gene: NA; CDR3 DNA: TGTGCCAGCAGCCCCTCCGGGACTTACGTCGATGAGCAGTTCTTC; CDR3 protein: CASSPSGTYVDEQFF
J gene: TRBJ1-2; clone size: NA; V gene: TRBV10-2; D gene: TRBD1; CDR3 DNA: TGCGCCACCACGACAGGGAACTATGGCTACACCTTC; CDR3 protein: CATTTGNYGYTF
J gene: TRBJ1-4; clone size: NA; V gene: TRBV27; D gene: NA; CDR3 DNA: TGTGCCAGCAAGGTGGCAGGGTTTGAAAAACTGTTTTTT; CDR3 protein: CASKVAGFEKLFF
J gene: TRBJ2-7; clone size: once; V gene: TRBV19; D gene: NA; CDR3 DNA: TGTGCCAGTAGTATAACCCCAGGCTACGAGCAGTACTTC; CDR3 protein: CASSITPGYEQYF
J gene: TRBJ2-1; clone size: NA; V gene: TRBV2; D gene: NA; CDR3 DNA: TGTGCCAGCAGGGCTCTAGCAGCCTACAATGAGCAGTTCTTC; CDR3 protein: CASRALAAYNEQFF
J gene: TRBJ2-5; clone size: NA; V gene: TRBV5-1; D gene: TRBD1; CDR3 DNA: TGCGCCAGCAGCCAGCGACCGGGACAGGGGTACCAAGAGACCCAGTACTTC; CDR3 protein: CASSQRPGQGYQETQYF
J gene: TRBJ2-2; clone size: NA; V gene: TRBV5-1; D gene: TRBD2; CDR3 DNA: TGCGCCAGCAGCTTGGCGGCGGGAGGGCCAACCGGGGAGCTGTTTTTT; CDR3 protein: CASSLAAGGPTGELFF
J gene: TRBJ2-7; clone size: NA; V gene: TRBV28; D gene: TRBD1; CDR3 DNA: TGTGCCAGCAGTTCCCAACCCGGGACAGGGACCTTATACGAGCAGTACTTC; CDR3 protein: CASSSQPGTGTLYEQYF